One and the same sample provided the 5 T cell receptor beta chains below, sequenced in a study of shared T cell receptors in the human thymus. TCRdb's table, derived via immunoSEQ multiplex PCR, lists solely in-frame clones and lacks some. The sample has 650,000 to 950,000 clones, roughly 88% seen once. The same specimen was also included in a second study, on human thymus T cells.

The sequenced material came from thymocytes. These receptors came from a girl under three years old with a congenital heart defect.

The genes are TRBV27 and TRBJ2-4; 7 nucleotides align to TRBD2. The V and J ends lost 2 bases and 4 bases, in that order; junction bases with no gene match: 5. The CDR3 has 15 residues. From germline, CDR1 is MNHEY and CDR2 SMNVEV (reference sequence). The CDR3 nucleotides read TGTGCCAGCAGTTTAGTGGCGGGGGAGAAAAACATTCAGTACTTC. This codes for CASSLVAGEKNIQYF.

The chain links TRBV6-1 to TRBJ1-1; D perhaps matches TRBD1 (6 bases). Germline lookup yields CDR1 MNHNS and CDR2 SASEGT. V lost 5 bases to trimming and J lost 6 bases, with 10 bases between them. The CDR3 is 12 amino acids. CDR3 loop: CASSCRGAEAFF. The DNA of the CDR3 is TGTGCCAGCAGTTGCAGGGGCGCTGAAGCTTTCTTT.

V usage is TRBV5-6 and J usage is TRBJ2-2, with TRBD2 matching over 8 bases. The CDR3 runs 16 residues. With 1 base clipped from V and 8 bases from J, the junction kept 10 bases outside the gene matches. Germline V gives CDR1 SGHDT, CDR2 YYEEEE. This chain's CDR3 is CASSLLAGLVVGELFF. The CDR3 bases are TGTGCCAGCAGCTTGTTAGCGGGGCTTGTCGTGGGGGAGCTGTTTTTT.

V and J are TRBV7-9 and TRBJ1-1; 8 nucleotides line up with TRBD1. This CDR3 has 14 residues. CDR1 is SEHNR, CDR2 FQNEAQ, per germline (reference sequence). Trimming at V came to 4 bases and at J to 6 bases, leaving 7 bases not matched to a gene. The CDR3 loop reads CASSSGQVPAEAFF. In DNA form, the CDR3 reads TGTGCCAGCAGCTCGGGACAGGTGCCTGCTGAAGCTTTCTTT.

The chain has TRBV6-5 and TRBJ1-2; the D gene is possibly TRBD1 (5 bases). CDR3 size: 14 residues. Germline CDR1 reads MNHEY; CDR2 reads SVGAGI. Trimming stripped 6 bases from V and 5 bases from J, with 16 bases between. CDR3 region: CASSRGKDWYGYTF. The CDR3 region has the DNA TGTGCCAGCAGCCGGGGGAAAGACTGGTATGGCTACACCTTC.